One sample yielded the 25 T cell receptor beta chains listed below, sequenced in a study of Tregs in tolerant kidney transplant recipients. Recipients received nonmyeloablative bone marrow transplants from related graft donors, with transient mixed chimerism. Assay: immunoSEQ multiplex PCR; the TCRdb copy retains only in-frame clones and omits some. The sample contains about 64,000 clones, more than 70% of which appear only once. The sequencing here drew on CD4+ T cells from blood (PBMCs), taken 6 months after the transplant. All receptors come from a human patient who received a combined kidney and bone marrow transplant. Among the T cells, some may be from the graft donor.

This sequence joins TRBV5-4 and TRBJ2-7; a possible D gene is TRBD2 (5 bases). V was cut by 2 bases and J by 2 bases, with 8 bases left in between. The V gene's germline CDR1 is SGHNT and CDR2 YYREEE (reference sequence). The CDR3 length is 13 residues. The CDR3 region has the DNA TGTGCCAGCAGCTTCGAGGGAGCCTACGAGCAGTACTTC. Translation: CASSFEGAYEQYF.

This chain joins TRBV14 and TRBJ1-4; the D is unclear. The CDR3 sequence is 15 residues long. Per germline, CDR1 SGHDN and CDR2 FVKESK. V lost 0 bases and J lost 5, with 10 bases in between. DNA of the CDR3: TGTGCCAGCAGCCAAGACGAGCCTCGAAATGAAAAACTGTTTTTT. Protein sequence: CASSQDEPRNEKLFF. Combining the CDR3 with reference TRBV14 and TRBJ1-4 gives the whole variable domain EAGVTQFPSHSVIEKGQTVTLRCDPISGHDNLYWYRRVMGKEIKFLLHFVKESKQDESGMPNNRFLAERTGGTYSTLKVQPAELEDSGVYFCASSQDEPRNEKLFFGSGTQLSVL.

The genes are TRBV18 and TRBJ2-3, with 8 nucleotides matching TRBD2. The germline gives CDR1 KGHSH, CDR2 LQKENI. V was pared by 3 bases and J by 12 bases, with 5 bases of the junction left unmatched. The CDR3 runs to 12 residues. Here the CDR3 DNA reads TGTGCCAGCTCACCGGGACTAGTCACACAGTATTTT. The encoded protein is CASSPGLVTQYF.

The chain recombines TRBV29-1 with TRBJ2-3; a possible D gene is TRBD1 (6 bases). Germline CDR1 is SQVTM and CDR2 is ANQGSEA. The CDR3 has 14 amino acids. Trimming stripped 4 bases from V and 5 bases from J, with 16 bases between. The CDR3 bases are TGCAGCGTTGGACAGGCTGGGCGTGTAGATACGCAGTATTTT. This sequence encodes CSVGQAGRVDTQYF.

The chain is built from TRBV11-3 and TRBJ2-1, with 7 positions matching TRBD2. With 4 bases clipped from V and 8 bases from J, the junction kept 17 bases outside the gene matches. This CDR3 comprises 17 residues. Germline V CDR1 and CDR2: SGHNT, YENEEA. CDR3 sequence reads: CASSYGEFVTSSDEQFF. The CDR3 DNA sequence: TGTGCCAGCAGCTACGGAGAATTCGTGACTAGCAGCGATGAGCAGTTCTTC.

The rearrangement joins TRBV19 to TRBJ1-1; the D gene is possibly TRBD1 (6 bases). Per germline, CDR1 LNHDA and CDR2 SQIVND (reference sequence). With 3 bases removed from V and 4 bases from J, the gap between germline ends came to 15 bases. This CDR3 has 15 amino acids. The CDR3 region has the DNA TGTGCCAGTAGTATTCGGCAGGGGTTGGGCACTGAAGCTTTCTTT. It is translated as CASSIRQGLGTEAFF.

This clone came up a few times. CDR3 DNA sequence: TGTGCCAGCAGCGGGACAGGGAAGAACACTGAAGCTTTCTTT. Amino acid sequence: CASSGTGKNTEAFF. V is TRBV7-9 and J is TRBJ1-1, with 9 bases lining up with TRBD1. Germline loops: CDR1 SEHNR, CDR2 FQNEAQ (reference sequence). J was trimmed by 1 base and V by 5 bases; bases with no gene match: 2. The CDR3 runs 14 residues.

V usage is TRBV28 and J usage is TRBJ2-7; TRBD1 matches 7 bases. V was pared by 0 bases and J by 3 bases, with 2 bases of the junction left unmatched. Germline CDR1 MDHEN, CDR2 SYDVKM. The CDR3 contains 14 residues. The CDR3 protein is CASSLWGDSYEQYF. The CDR3 nucleotides are TGTGCCAGCAGTTTATGGGGGGACAGCTACGAGCAGTACTTC.

The chain combines TRBV4-1 with TRBJ2-7, with TRBD1 matching over 7 bases. The CDR3 has 15 residues. The ends lost 2 bases at V and 2 bases at J; junction bases unmatched: 6. Germline loops: CDR1 MGHRA, CDR2 YSYEKL. The CDR3 sequence: CASSQPSQGTYEQYF. CDR3 coding DNA: TGCGCCAGCAGCCAACCCTCACAGGGGACCTACGAGCAGTACTTC.

J is TRBJ2-5 and V is TRBV6-4, with D unresolved. The CDR3 extends over 15 amino acids. Germline V lookup: CDR1 MRHNA, CDR2 SNTAGT. Trimming shortened V by 5 bases and J by 2 bases, and 15 bases separated the two germline ends. The CDR3 DNA is TGTGCCAGCAGTAGAAGTGGGTCAGGACAAGAGACCCAGTACTTC. Its translation: CASSRSGSGQETQYF.

This chain uses TRBV7-9 with TRBJ2-7, with a possible D match to TRBD2 (6 bases). The CDR3 length is 13 residues. V was cut by 2 bases and J by 7 bases, with 12 bases left in between. CDR1 SEHNR and CDR2 FQNEAQ come from the germline V gene (reference sequence). CDR3 residues: CASSLILAWEQYF. CDR3 nucleotide sequence: TGTGCCAGCAGCTTAATTCTAGCGTGGGAGCAGTACTTC.

The chain couples TRBV28 to TRBJ1-4; 10 positions match TRBD1. The CDR3 is 15 amino acids. Germline V lookup: CDR1 MDHEN, CDR2 SYDVKM. V was pared by 6 bases and J by 2 bases, with 3 bases of the junction left unmatched. CDR3 sequence: CASRRTGGTNEKLFF. CDR3 nucleotides: TGTGCCAGCAGAAGGACAGGGGGGACTAATGAAAAACTGTTTTTT.

The V and J genes are TRBV19 and TRBJ2-7, with 8 positions matching TRBD1. Germline lookup yields CDR1 LNHDA and CDR2 SQIVND (reference sequence). The CDR3 spans 16 residues. J lost 0 bases, V lost 6 bases, and 10 bases had no gene match. The CDR3 coding sequence is TGTGCCAGTAGGAGAGCCGGGACAGGCTACTCCTACGAGCAGTACTTC. Translating gives CASRRAGTGYSYEQYF.

DNA of the CDR3: TGTGCCAGTAGTATACAAGGGGCCACCTACAATGAGCAGTTCTTC. Amino acids: CASSIQGATYNEQFF. J is TRBJ2-1 and V is TRBV19; TRBD1 might be the D (5 bases). Trimming took off 2 bases at V and 2 bases at J, with 10 bases between the two ends. The CDR3 has 15 residues. The germline CDR1 and CDR2 sequences are LNHDA and SQIVND (reference sequence).

The chain employs TRBV7-2 and TRBJ2-1; D perhaps matches TRBD2 (7 bases). V was cut by 4 bases and J by 7 bases, with 20 bases left in between. CDR3 length: 16 residues. Looked up from germline, CDR1 is SGHTA and CDR2 is FQGNSA. CDR3 DNA: TGTGCCAGCAGCTGGGGAGGGGGGGCGAGGGTTAATGAGCAGTTCTTC. The encoded protein is CASSWGGGARVNEQFF. The full variable domain, its missing parts supplied by reference TRBV7-2 and TRBJ2-1, is GAGVSQSPSNKVTEKGKDVELRCDPISGHTALYWYRQSLGQGLEFLIYFQGNSAPDKSGLPSDRFSAERTGGSVSTLTIQRTQQEDSAVYLCASSWGGGARVNEQFFGPGTRLTVL.

The chain has TRBV28 and TRBJ1-5, with TRBD1 identical over 9 bases. Germline CDR1 is MDHEN and CDR2 is SYDVKM. The CDR3 has 15 residues. Trimming cost V 2 bases and J 6 bases; bases outside gene matches: 5. CDR3 nucleotide sequence: TGTGCCAGCAGTTTACTCCGACAGGGGGGTCAGCCCCAGCATTTT. This sequence encodes CASSLLRQGGQPQHF.

A single count supports this clone. The chain uses TRBV27 and TRBJ1-6; 10 bases line up with TRBD1. Trimming at V came to 6 bases and at J to 7 bases, leaving 9 bases not matched to a gene. Germline CDR1 and CDR2: MNHEY and SMNVEV (reference sequence). CDR3 size: 16 residues. The CDR3 bases are TGTGCCAGCAGAGATCTCGGGACAGGGGTGAATTCACCCCTCCACTTT. As protein: CASRDLGTGVNSPLHF.

V is TRBV11-3 and J is TRBJ2-3; 8 bases match TRBD2. Losses at the gene ends were 6 bases for V and 3 bases for J; bases not matched to a gene: 8. Per the germline V gene, CDR1 is SGHNT and CDR2 is YENEEA. The CDR3 runs to 15 residues. CDR3 in DNA: TGTGCCAGCAGGCCCGGGACTAGACCTACAGATACGCAGTATTTT. Protein product: CASRPGTRPTDTQYF. The whole variable domain, remainder taken from reference TRBV11-3 and TRBJ2-3, is EAGVVQSPRYKIIEKKQPVAFWCNPISGHNTLYWYLQNLGQGPELLIRYENEEAVDDSQLPKDRFSAERLKGVDSTLKIQPAELGDSAVYLCASRPGTRPTDTQYFGPGTRLTVL.

The V gene is TRBV2, the J gene TRBJ2-7, with D tentatively TRBD1 (6 bases). CDR1 and CDR2 (germline): SNHLY, FYNNEI. Trimming left V 6 bases short and J 0 bases short, with 18 bases between. The CDR3 length is 16 residues. The DNA of the CDR3 is TGTGCCAGCAGCGAGGTGGGCAGGGGCGACTCCTACGAGCAGTACTTC. Translation: CASSEVGRGDSYEQYF.

The chain links TRBV4-3 to TRBJ1-2; TRBD1 aligns across 8 bases. V dropped 3 bases and J dropped 5; count of bases not matched to a gene: 14. The germline gives CDR1 LGHNA, CDR2 YSLEER. The CDR3 has 17 residues. The CDR3, as DNA: TGCGCCAGCAGCCAGACCTATAAATCGGACAGGGTTTATGGCTACACCTTC. This encodes CASSQTYKSDRVYGYTF.

Note on this clone: This CDR3 is missing its conserved last phenylalanine or tryptophan, likely due to a read error. This chain links TRBV28 with TRBJ2-7; perhaps TRBD1 as D (5 bases). V was clipped by 7 bases and J by 5 bases, with 15 bases between them. CDR3 size: 13 residues. Germline loops: CDR1 MDHEN, CDR2 SYDVKM. The CDR3 DNA follows: TGTGCCAGCAAGGGGCGGAGACCCCACGAGCAGTACCTC. It encodes CASKGRRPHEQYL.

The chain links TRBV5-6 to TRBJ1-2; D is uncertain. Germline CDR1 reads SGHDT; CDR2 reads YYEEEE. The CDR3 is 16 residues long. V lost 0 bases to trimming and J lost 2 bases, with 14 bases between them. The chain's CDR3 is CASSLGTPHQNYGYTF. Written as DNA, the CDR3 is TGTGCCAGCAGCTTGGGAACACCTCACCAAAACTATGGCTACACCTTC.

This chain joins TRBV4-2 and TRBJ2-1; no clear D gene. The CDR3 runs to 14 residues. The V and J ends lost 0 bases and 4 bases respectively, with 7 bases between them. Germline V gene data show CDR1 as LGHNA and CDR2 as YNFKEQ. The CDR3 sequence: CASSQDGAYNEQFF. As DNA, the CDR3 is TGTGCCAGCAGCCAAGATGGAGCGTACAATGAGCAGTTCTTC.

CDR3 protein: CASSLLGQGSYEQYF. In DNA, the CDR3 is TGTGCCAGCAGTTTACTAGGGCAGGGAAGCTACGAGCAGTACTTC. The chain employs TRBV27 and TRBJ2-5; weak D call: TRBD1 (5 bases). The end of the DNA fits TRBJ2-7 better, so the J call may be wrong. Germline values: CDR1 MNHEY, CDR2 SMNVEV (reference sequence). This CDR3 has 15 amino acids.

J is TRBJ2-7 and V is TRBV4-3; weak D call: TRBD1 (5 bases). The germline gives CDR1 LGHNA, CDR2 YSLEER. Trimming removed 1 base from V and 5 bases from J, with 15 bases in between. The CDR3 contains 15 residues. In DNA, the CDR3 is TGCGCCAGCAGCCAAGGGGGCAGGATAGGGCACGAGCAGTACTTC. Protein product: CASSQGGRIGHEQYF.